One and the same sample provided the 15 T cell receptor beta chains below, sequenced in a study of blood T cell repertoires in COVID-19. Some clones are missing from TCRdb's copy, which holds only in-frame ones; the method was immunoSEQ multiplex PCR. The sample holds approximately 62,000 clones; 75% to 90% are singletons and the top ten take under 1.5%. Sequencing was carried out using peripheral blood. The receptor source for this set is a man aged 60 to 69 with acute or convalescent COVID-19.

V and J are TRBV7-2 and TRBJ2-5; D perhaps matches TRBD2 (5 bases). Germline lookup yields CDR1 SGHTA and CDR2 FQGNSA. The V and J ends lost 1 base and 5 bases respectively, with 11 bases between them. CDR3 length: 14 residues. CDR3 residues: CASSLERVRETQYF. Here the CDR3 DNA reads TGTGCCAGCAGCTTAGAGAGGGTTCGGGAGACCCAGTACTTC.

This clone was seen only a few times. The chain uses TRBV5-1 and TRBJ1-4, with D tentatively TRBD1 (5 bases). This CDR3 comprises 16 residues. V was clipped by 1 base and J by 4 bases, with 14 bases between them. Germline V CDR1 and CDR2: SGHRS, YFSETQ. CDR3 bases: TGCGCCAGCAGCTTGAACACCCCAGGGAATAATGAAAAACTGTTTTTT. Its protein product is CASSLNTPGNNEKLFF.

The chain's CDR3 is CASSIAPGGLGTGELFF. DNA for the CDR3: TGTGCCAGTAGTATAGCCCCAGGGGGATTGGGCACCGGGGAGCTGTTTTTT. The V gene is TRBV19, the J gene TRBJ2-2; 7 nucleotides agree with TRBD1. The CDR3 is 17 amino acids. V dropped 1 base and J dropped 4; count of bases not matched to a gene: 9. Germline-derived CDR1 and CDR2 are LNHDA and SQIVND (reference sequence).

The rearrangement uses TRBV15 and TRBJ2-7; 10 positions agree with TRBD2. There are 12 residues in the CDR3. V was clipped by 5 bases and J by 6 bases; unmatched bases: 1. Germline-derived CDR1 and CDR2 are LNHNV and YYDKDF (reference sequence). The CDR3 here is CATSLAGGEQYF. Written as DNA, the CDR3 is TGTGCCACCAGCTTAGCGGGGGGCGAGCAGTACTTC.

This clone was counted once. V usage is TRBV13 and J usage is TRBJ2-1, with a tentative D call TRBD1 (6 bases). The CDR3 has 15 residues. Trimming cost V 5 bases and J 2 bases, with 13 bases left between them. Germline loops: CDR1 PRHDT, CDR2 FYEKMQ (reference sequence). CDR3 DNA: TGTGCCAGCAGCGCCTTACAGGGAACCTACAATGAGCAGTTCTTC. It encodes CASSALQGTYNEQFF.

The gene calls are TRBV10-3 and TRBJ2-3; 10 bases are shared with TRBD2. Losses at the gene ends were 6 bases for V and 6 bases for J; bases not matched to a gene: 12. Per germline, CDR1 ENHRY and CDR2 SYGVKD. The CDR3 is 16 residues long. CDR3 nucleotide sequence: TGTGCCATCAGCGGACTAGCGGCGAGTTTCGGCGATACGCAGTATTTT. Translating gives CAISGLAASFGDTQYF.

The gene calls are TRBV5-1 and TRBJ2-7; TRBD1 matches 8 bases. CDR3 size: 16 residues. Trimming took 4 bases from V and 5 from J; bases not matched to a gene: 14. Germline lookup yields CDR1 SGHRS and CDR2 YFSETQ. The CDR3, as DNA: TGCGCCAGCAGCACCCAGACAGGGGCGCAACGCGACGAGCAGTACTTC. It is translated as CASSTQTGAQRDEQYF.

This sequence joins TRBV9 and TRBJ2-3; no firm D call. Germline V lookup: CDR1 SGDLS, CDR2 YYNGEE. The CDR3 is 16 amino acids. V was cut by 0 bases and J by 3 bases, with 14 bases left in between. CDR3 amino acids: CASSVAERVETDTQYF. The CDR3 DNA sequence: TGTGCCAGCAGCGTAGCTGAACGGGTAGAGACAGATACGCAGTATTTT.

Written as DNA, the CDR3 is TGCGCCAGCAAGGGGGTCTCGAACGAGCAGTACTTC. Translated: CASKGVSNEQYF. This rearrangement joins TRBV5-1 to TRBJ2-7, with D tentatively TRBD1 (6 bases). Germline V lookup: CDR1 SGHRS, CDR2 YFSETQ. CDR3 size: 12 residues. Trimming took 6 bases from V and 5 from J, leaving 12 bases between them.

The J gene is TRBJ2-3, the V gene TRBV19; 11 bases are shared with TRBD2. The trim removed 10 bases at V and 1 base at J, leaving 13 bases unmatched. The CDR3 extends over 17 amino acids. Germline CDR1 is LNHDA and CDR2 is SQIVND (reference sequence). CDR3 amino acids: CATSNSGRGVGTDTQYF. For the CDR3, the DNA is TGTGCCACCTCTAATAGCGGGAGGGGGGTTGGCACAGATACGCAGTATTTT.

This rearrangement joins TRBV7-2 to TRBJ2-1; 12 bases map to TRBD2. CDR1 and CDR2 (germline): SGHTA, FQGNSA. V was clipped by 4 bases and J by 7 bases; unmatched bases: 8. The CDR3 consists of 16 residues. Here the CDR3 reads CASSSVLAGGANEQFF. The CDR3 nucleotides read TGTGCCAGCAGCTCAGTTCTAGCGGGAGGGGCGAATGAGCAGTTCTTC.

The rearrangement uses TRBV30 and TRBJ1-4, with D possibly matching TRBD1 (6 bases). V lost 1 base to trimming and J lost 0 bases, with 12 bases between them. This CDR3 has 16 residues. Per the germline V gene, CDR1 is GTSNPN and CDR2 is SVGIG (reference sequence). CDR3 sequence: CAWSGGGSTTNEKLFF. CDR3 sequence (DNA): TGTGCCTGGAGTGGGGGGGGCAGCACAACTAATGAAAAACTGTTTTTT. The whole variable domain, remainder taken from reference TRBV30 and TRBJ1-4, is SQTIHQWPATLVQPVGSPLSLECTVEGTSNPNLYWYRQAAGRGLQLLFYSVGIGQISSEVPQNLSASRPQDRQFILSSKKLLLSDSGFYLCAWSGGGSTTNEKLFFGSGTQLSVL.

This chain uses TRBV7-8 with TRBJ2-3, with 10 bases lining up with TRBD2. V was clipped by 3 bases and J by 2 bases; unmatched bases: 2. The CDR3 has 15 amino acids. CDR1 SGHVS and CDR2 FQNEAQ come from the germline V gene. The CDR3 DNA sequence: TGTGCCAGCAGCTTGCTAGCGGGGGTCACAGATACGCAGTATTTT. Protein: CASSLLAGVTDTQYF. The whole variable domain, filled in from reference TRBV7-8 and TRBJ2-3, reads GAGVSQSPRYKVAKRGQDVALRCDPISGHVSLFWYQQALGQGPEFLTYFQNEAQLDKSGLPSDRFFAERPEGSVSTLKIQRTQQEDSAVYLCASSLLAGVTDTQYFGPGTRLTVL.

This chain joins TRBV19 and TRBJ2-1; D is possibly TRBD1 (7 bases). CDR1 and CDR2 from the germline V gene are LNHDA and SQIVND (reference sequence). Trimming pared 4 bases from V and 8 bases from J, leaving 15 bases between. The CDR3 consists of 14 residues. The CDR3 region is CASSTGGMGDEQFF. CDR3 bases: TGTGCCAGTAGTACAGGGGGGATGGGCGATGAGCAGTTCTTC.

CDR3 loop: CASSFRQGVFEQYF. CDR3 DNA: TGTGCCAGCAGTTTCAGGCAGGGGGTCTTCGAGCAGTACTTC. This chain uses TRBV28 with TRBJ2-7; 7 bases align to TRBD1. The CDR3 spans 14 residues. The junction had 8 bases not matched to a gene; V was cut back by 3 bases and J by 6 bases. Germline V CDR1 and CDR2: MDHEN, SYDVKM.